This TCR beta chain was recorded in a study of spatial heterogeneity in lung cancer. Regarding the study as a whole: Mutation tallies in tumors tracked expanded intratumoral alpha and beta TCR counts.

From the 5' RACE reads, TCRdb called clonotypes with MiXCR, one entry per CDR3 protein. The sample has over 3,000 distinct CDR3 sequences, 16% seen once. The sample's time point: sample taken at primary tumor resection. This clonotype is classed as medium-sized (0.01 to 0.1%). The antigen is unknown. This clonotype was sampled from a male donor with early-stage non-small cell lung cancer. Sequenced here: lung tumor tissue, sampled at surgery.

DNA for the CDR3: TGCAGTGCAGATAAAGCGGGAGCATTCCACGAGCAGTACTTC. Its translation: CSADKAGAFHEQYF. This rearrangement joins TRBV20-1 to TRBJ2-7; 8 bases line up with TRBD2. The CDR3 is 14 amino acids. Germline-derived CDR1 and CDR2 are DFQATT and SNEGSKA (reference sequence). V was clipped by 6 bases and J by 5 bases; unmatched bases: 12.